The 31 T cell receptor beta chains below come from one sample, sequenced in a study of T-cell reconstitution after alpha-beta-depleted transplantation in children. It was with unique molecular identifiers that the TCRbeta library was prepared. TCRdb passed the PCR reads through MiXCR, listing each CDR3 protein once. The repertoire holds about 980,000 distinct CDR3 sequences, around 30% seen once, with more than 25% in the top ten. Here the sequenced sample was PBMCs, mostly from graft donor cells, taken 360 days after TCRalphabeta/CD19-depleted stem cell transplant. The receptors come from a boy in the first two years of life who had a stem cell transplant for SCID, so the T cells may come from the graft donor.

This clonotype was counted only a few times. The chain has TRBV9 and TRBJ2-2; D remains ambiguous. The germline CDR1 and CDR2 sequences are SGDLS and YYNGEE. The CDR3 spans 16 residues. V lost 1 base and J lost 0, with 10 bases in between. CDR3 sequence (DNA): TGTGCCAGCAGCGTAATTACCGTACCGAACACCGGGGAGCTGTTTTTT. It encodes CASSVITVPNTGELFF.

The chain uses TRBV6-1 and TRBJ2-1; 8 nucleotides align to TRBD1. The trim removed 8 bases at V and 7 bases at J, leaving 10 bases unmatched. Germline V lookup: CDR1 MNHNS, CDR2 SASEGT. CDR3 size: 14 residues. The CDR3 sequence: CASASDRGGNEQFF. The DNA of the CDR3 is TGTGCCAGCGCTTCTGACAGGGGTGGGAATGAGCAGTTCTTC.

The chain is built from TRBV12-3 or TRBV12-4 and TRBJ2-1; D could derive from TRBD1 or TRBD2 (5 bases each). The germline V and J ends were trimmed by 7 bases and 6 bases, with 19 bases remaining between them. The CDR3 consists of 15 residues. CDR3 sequence (DNA): TGTGCCAGCACCCTAGGGACCTCAAAGGGCAATGAGCAGTTCTTC. Its protein product is CASTLGTSKGNEQFF.

This clonotype was observed a handful of times. The chain has TRBV15 and TRBJ2-3; D might be TRBD2 (7 bases). The CDR3 consists of 14 residues. V lost 8 bases and J 0 bases, leaving 12 bases between the germline ends. The germline gives CDR1 LNHNV, CDR2 YYDKDF (reference sequence). CDR3 coding DNA: TGTGCCACCCGCCCGGGGGGCAGCACAGATACGCAGTATTTT. Protein product: CATRPGGSTDTQYF.

The chain combines TRBV19 with TRBJ2-3, with D tentatively TRBD1 or TRBD2 (5 bases each). From germline, CDR1 is LNHDA and CDR2 SQIVND (reference sequence). Between the trimmed V and J ends, which lost 6 bases and 3 bases, there was a span of 13 bases. The CDR3 spans 14 residues. Here the CDR3 reads CASRMRGLTDTQYF. The CDR3 bases are TGTGCCAGTAGGATGAGGGGCCTAACAGATACGCAGTATTTT.

The CDR3 nucleotides are TGTGCCTGGAGTGTACGGGGGGGTCAGCCCCAGCATTTT. Translated: CAWSVRGGQPQHF. V is TRBV30 and J is TRBJ1-5; a possible D gene is TRBD1 (5 bases). The V and J ends lost 0 bases and 6 bases respectively, with 9 bases between them. This CDR3 spans 13 amino acids. The germline gives CDR1 GTSNPN, CDR2 SVGIG (reference sequence).

This clonotype was found a few times. V gene TRBV19 combines with J gene TRBJ1-1; TRBD1 matches at 7 bases. CDR1 LNHDA and CDR2 SQIVND come from the germline V gene (reference sequence). Trimming removed 6 bases from V and 4 bases from J; junction bases left unmatched: 5. This CDR3 comprises 13 residues. The CDR3 coding sequence is TGTGCCAGTAGGAGACAGGGTGCCACTGAAGCTTTCTTT. Its protein is CASRRQGATEAFF.

CDR3 amino acids: CASSFMSGGANEQFF. CDR3 coding DNA: TGTGCCAGCAGCTTTATGAGCGGGGGGGCCAATGAGCAGTTCTTC. The chain couples TRBV7-9 to TRBJ2-1; 10 bases line up with TRBD2. Germline-derived CDR1 and CDR2 are SEHNR and FQNEAQ (reference sequence). J was trimmed by 6 bases and V by 3 bases; bases with no gene match: 5. The CDR3 length is 15 residues.

The rearrangement uses TRBV7-8 and TRBJ2-5; D possibly corresponds to TRBD1 (6 bases). V dropped 5 bases and J dropped 2 bases, with 15 bases sitting between them. The germline V gene has CDR1 SGHVS and CDR2 FQNEAQ. The CDR3 is 15 amino acids. The DNA of the CDR3 is TGTGCCAGCAGCGTATCAGGGGTTCGACAAGAGACCCAGTACTTC. This sequence encodes CASSVSGVRQETQYF.

This sequence joins TRBV6-4 and TRBJ2-1, with D tentatively TRBD2 (6 bases). With 0 bases removed from V and 4 bases from J, the gap between germline ends came to 10 bases. CDR1 is MRHNA, CDR2 SNTAGT, per germline. This CDR3 is built from 15 residues. The CDR3 bases are TGTGCCAGCAGTGACTCCGGGGAGGCTTACAATGAGCAGTTCTTC. Its protein is CASSDSGEAYNEQFF.

The V call is TRBV12-3 or TRBV12-4, the J call TRBJ2-3, with D unclear. The CDR3 length is 12 residues. Trimming pared 7 bases from V and 4 bases from J, leaving 9 bases between. CDR3 region: CASTFGPDTQYF. The CDR3 DNA reads as TGTGCCAGCACCTTCGGGCCAGATACGCAGTATTTT.

This chain connects TRBV27 to TRBJ2-7; 8 bases align to TRBD1. Looked up from germline, CDR1 is MNHEY and CDR2 is SMNVEV (reference sequence). This CDR3 has 17 amino acids. V dropped 5 bases and J dropped 6; count of bases not matched to a gene: 18. DNA of the CDR3: TGTGCCAGCAGTCCCCGATTCCCGGACAGGGTGGACACCGAGCAGTACTTC. Protein product: CASSPRFPDRVDTEQYF.

This clonotype was counted many times. The genes are TRBV29-1 and TRBJ1-2; D remains ambiguous. V lost 2 bases and J lost 6, with 13 bases in between. This CDR3 is 13 amino acids long. Per germline, CDR1 SQVTM and CDR2 ANQGSEA. DNA for the CDR3: TGCAGCGTTGAAAGGACCAAGATGAATGGCTACACCTTC. Its protein product is CSVERTKMNGYTF.

This chain joins TRBV5-1 and TRBJ2-2; perhaps TRBD2 as D (5 bases). CDR3 length: 13 residues. Trimming took off 5 bases at V and 5 bases at J, with 10 bases between the two ends. In germline, CDR1 is SGHRS, CDR2 YFSETQ. The CDR3 nucleotides read TGCGCCAGCAGTGGGGAGCTTACCGGGGAGCTGTTTTTT. Amino acids: CASSGELTGELFF.

V gene TRBV20-1 combines with J gene TRBJ1-1, with 7 bases fitting TRBD1. Unmatched junction bases numbered 3, after V lost 4 bases and J lost 1 base. The CDR3 extends over 13 amino acids. CDR1 and CDR2 from the germline V gene are DFQATT and SNEGSKA (reference sequence). CDR3 sequence: CSAITGANTEAFF. The CDR3 nucleotides read TGCAGTGCTATAACAGGGGCGAACACTGAAGCTTTCTTT.

This clonotype was found a few times. V is TRBV20-1 and J is TRBJ2-3, with 12 bases fitting TRBD2. Germline CDR1 DFQATT, CDR2 SNEGSKA (reference sequence). The ends lost 7 bases at V and 4 bases at J; junction bases unmatched: 18. This CDR3 is 18 amino acids long. In DNA, the CDR3 is TGCAGTGGTAGGAAGACTCTAGCGGGGGGGCCGGGCCCAGATACGCAGTATTTT. It translates to CSGRKTLAGGPGPDTQYF.

The chain joins TRBV6-5 to TRBJ1-1; 9 bases map to TRBD1. The CDR3 is made up of 15 amino acids. V lost 8 bases, J lost 5 bases, and 12 bases stayed unmatched. Germline CDR1 and CDR2: MNHEY and SVGAGI. The chain's CDR3 is CASSVRTGDRTEAFF. The CDR3 nucleotides are TGTGCCAGCTCCGTAAGGACAGGGGATAGGACTGAAGCTTTCTTT.

This clonotype was detected only a few times. The CDR3 region has the DNA TGTGCCAGCAGTTTGAGGGTTCTCGGGAGGGGGACTGAAGCTTTCTTT. As protein: CASSLRVLGRGTEAFF. The chain carries TRBV12-3 or TRBV12-4 and TRBJ1-1; tentative D call: TRBD1 (6 bases). The CDR3 loop spans 16 amino acids. V gave up 3 bases and J gave up 5 bases, with 19 bases separating them.

This clonotype was observed a few times. The J gene is TRBJ2-2, the V gene TRBV29-1; D gene unclear. This CDR3 has 14 amino acids. Germline V CDR1 and CDR2: SQVTM, ANQGSEA. V lost 7 bases, J lost 0 bases, and 12 bases lay in between. The CDR3 bases are TGCAGCGGCACCTCTTTCGCGAACACCGGGGAGCTGTTTTTT. This encodes CSGTSFANTGELFF.

The gene calls are TRBV6-2 or TRBV6-3 and TRBJ1-5; D gene unclear. V lost 5 bases and J 3 bases, leaving 11 bases between the germline ends. Looked up from germline, CDR1 is MNHEY and CDR2 is SVGEGT. The CDR3 runs to 14 residues. The CDR3 is CASSDTGANQPQHF. The CDR3, as DNA: TGTGCCAGCAGTGATACCGGCGCCAATCAGCCCCAGCATTTT.

The V call is TRBV27, the J call TRBJ2-3; 10 bases are shared with TRBD1. Germline V gene sequence: CDR1 MNHEY, CDR2 SMNVEV (reference sequence). This CDR3 has 18 amino acids. V lost 7 bases to trimming and J lost 1 base; unmatched junction nucleotides: 14. CDR3: CASTPGTGALWGTDTQYF. CDR3 coding DNA: TGTGCCAGCACCCCCGGGACAGGGGCCCTCTGGGGCACAGATACGCAGTATTTT.

V and J are TRBV29-1 and TRBJ2-5; TRBD1 agrees at 9 bases. In germline, CDR1 is SQVTM, CDR2 ANQGSEA. J lost 1 base, V lost 4 bases, and 4 bases had no gene match. This CDR3 contains 14 residues. Here the CDR3 DNA reads TGCAGCGTTGTTCGGGACAGGGCCCAAGAGACCCAGTACTTC. It codes for CSVVRDRAQETQYF.

The table lists this clonotype with a few counts. The V and J genes are TRBV6-5 and TRBJ1-6, with a weak D call TRBD1 (5 bases). The V gene lost 4 bases and the J gene lost 9 bases, with 16 bases spanning the gap. Germline V gene data show CDR1 as MNHEY and CDR2 as SVGAGI. CDR3 length: 15 amino acids. CDR3 sequence: CASSWGWEGPSPLHF. DNA of the CDR3: TGTGCCAGCAGTTGGGGTTGGGAGGGACCTTCACCCCTCCACTTT.

This clonotype was seen many times. The chain carries TRBV6-1 and TRBJ2-7; 9 bases agree with TRBD2. The V gene end was trimmed by 6 bases and the J gene end by 3 bases; junction bases not matched to a gene: 9. This CDR3 has 15 residues. Germline V gene data show CDR1 as MNHNS and CDR2 as SASEGT. The CDR3 nucleotides read TGTGCCAGCAGGCGGGGGGGCCTCACTCTCTACGAGCAGTACTTC. Translating gives CASRRGGLTLYEQYF.

The chain is built from TRBV6-6 and TRBJ2-7; unclear D gene. V dropped 7 bases and J dropped 2 bases, with 12 bases sitting between them. This CDR3 contains 13 residues. Germline V CDR1 and CDR2: MNHNY, SVGAGI (reference sequence). The CDR3 loop reads CASNTHQTYEQYF. CDR3 sequence (DNA): TGTGCCAGCAATACCCACCAGACCTACGAGCAGTACTTC.

The rearrangement uses TRBV15 and TRBJ1-1, with D uncertain. This CDR3 is 13 amino acids long. Germline V CDR1 and CDR2: LNHNV, YYDKDF (reference sequence). V was shortened by 0 bases and J by 4 bases, with 6 bases between the two germline ends. The CDR3 sequence is CATSRDWVTEAFF. The DNA of the CDR3 is TGTGCCACCAGCAGAGATTGGGTCACTGAAGCTTTCTTT.

A few counts support this clonotype. The chain employs TRBV29-1 and TRBJ2-3; TRBD1 or TRBD2 may be the D gene (6 bases each). The CDR3 has 12 residues. Germline assignment: CDR1 SQVTM and CDR2 ANQGSEA. V lost 4 bases and J lost 4, with 9 bases in between. The CDR3 sequence is CSVGGGPDTQYF. The CDR3 DNA is TGCAGCGTTGGTGGGGGGCCAGATACGCAGTATTTT.

The rearrangement links TRBV12-3 or TRBV12-4 to TRBJ2-7, with 7 bases aligning to TRBD1. This CDR3 is 17 amino acids long. With 2 bases clipped from V and 5 bases from J, the junction kept 15 bases outside the gene matches. In DNA, the CDR3 is TGTGCCAGCAGTTTAATGGGTATGGGGCAGGGGGTCCACGAGCAGTACTTC. Protein sequence: CASSLMGMGQGVHEQYF.

Only a few counts were recorded for this clonotype. The chain links TRBV28 to TRBJ2-3; perhaps TRBD2 as D (6 bases). CDR1 and CDR2 (germline): MDHEN, SYDVKM. The V end lost 3 bases, the J end lost 5 bases, and 15 bases lay between the germline ends. The CDR3 runs 15 residues. CDR3 loop: CASSFPFRGIDTQYF. CDR3 coding DNA: TGTGCCAGCAGTTTCCCGTTTCGGGGGATAGATACGCAGTATTTT.

This clonotype was observed a few times. The chain uses TRBV3-1 and TRBJ2-1; TRBD1 matches 11 bases. Germline V gene lookup returns CDR1 LGHDT and CDR2 YNNKEL (reference sequence). The CDR3 consists of 17 residues. V was clipped by 4 bases and J by 7 bases; unmatched bases: 12. CDR3 sequence reads: CASSPRAGQGAVNEQFF. The CDR3 region has the DNA TGTGCCAGCAGCCCGCGAGCCGGACAGGGGGCTGTGAATGAGCAGTTCTTC.

This sequence joins TRBV2 and TRBJ2-7, with D tentatively TRBD1 or TRBD2 (6 bases each). Germline V CDR1 and CDR2: SNHLY, FYNNEI. There are 17 residues in the CDR3. Trimming took 4 bases from V and 0 from J, leaving 19 bases between them. This CDR3 is CASSVDGGGLISYEQYF. The CDR3 coding sequence is TGTGCCAGCAGTGTTGATGGAGGGGGGTTAATCTCCTACGAGCAGTACTTC.